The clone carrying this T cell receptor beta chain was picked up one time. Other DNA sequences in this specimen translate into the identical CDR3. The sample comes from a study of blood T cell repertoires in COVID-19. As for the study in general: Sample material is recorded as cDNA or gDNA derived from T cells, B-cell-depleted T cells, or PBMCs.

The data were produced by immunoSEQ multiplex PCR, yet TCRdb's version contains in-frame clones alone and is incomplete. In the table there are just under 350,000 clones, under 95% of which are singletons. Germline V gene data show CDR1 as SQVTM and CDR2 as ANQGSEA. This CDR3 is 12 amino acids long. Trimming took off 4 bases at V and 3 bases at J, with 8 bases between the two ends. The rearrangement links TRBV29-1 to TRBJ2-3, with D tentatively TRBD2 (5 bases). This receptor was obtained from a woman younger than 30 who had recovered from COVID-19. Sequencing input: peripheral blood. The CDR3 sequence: CSVGGGTDTQYF. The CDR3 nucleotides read TGCAGCGTTGGAGGCGGGACAGATACGCAGTATTTT.